This T cell receptor (beta chain) was captured in a study of Graves' ophthalmopathy and Graves' hyperthyroidism. Across the study: Hyperthyroidism was considered stable when no ophthalmopathy appeared within 18 months of follow-up.

Remarks on this clonotype: Antigen: not known.

RNA transcripts were the template, and TCR beta CDR3 regions were amplified from them. RT-PCR was first run with HTBI primers, then multiplex PCR in a second round. TCRdb itself ran the multiplex PCR reads through MiXCR, one entry per CDR3 protein. This table has around 1,200,000 distinct CDR3 sequences, less than 45% appearing once. Overall study findings and caveats: Blood contained most expanded thyroid clonotypes exceeding 0.001 frequency. For separating ophthalmopathy from stable hyperthyroidism, a 13-signature model gave almost 90% sensitivity and roughly 78% specificity.

V lost 6 bases, J lost 6 bases, and 15 bases stayed unmatched. From germline, CDR1 is MNHNY and CDR2 SVGAGI (reference sequence). The CDR3 loop spans 16 amino acids. The sample consisted of peripheral blood or thyroid tissue (not recorded which). The sequence was collected from an adult man with Graves' hyperthyroidism. The chain uses TRBV6-6 and TRBJ2-7; TRBD1 matches 9 bases. The CDR3: CASSLRGDRAVTEQYF. CDR3 DNA: TGTGCCAGCAGCCTACGAGGGGACAGGGCCGTTACCGAGCAGTACTTC.